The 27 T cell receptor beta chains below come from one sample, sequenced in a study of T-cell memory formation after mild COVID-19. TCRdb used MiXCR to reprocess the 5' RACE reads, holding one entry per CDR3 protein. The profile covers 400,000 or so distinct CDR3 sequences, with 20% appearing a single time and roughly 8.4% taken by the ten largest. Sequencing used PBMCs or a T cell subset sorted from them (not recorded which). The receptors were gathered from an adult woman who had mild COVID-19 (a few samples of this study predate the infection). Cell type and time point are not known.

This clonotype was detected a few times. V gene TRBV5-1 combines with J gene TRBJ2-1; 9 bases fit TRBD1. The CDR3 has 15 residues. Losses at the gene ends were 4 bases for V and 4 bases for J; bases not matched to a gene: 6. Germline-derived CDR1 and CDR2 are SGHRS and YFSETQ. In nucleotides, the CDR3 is TGCGCCAGCAGCACCGGGACAGGGATATACAATGAGCAGTTCTTC. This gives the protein CASSTGTGIYNEQFF.

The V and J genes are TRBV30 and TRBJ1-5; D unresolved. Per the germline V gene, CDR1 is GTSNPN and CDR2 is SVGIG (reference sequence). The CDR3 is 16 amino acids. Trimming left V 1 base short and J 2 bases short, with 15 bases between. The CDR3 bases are TGTGCCTGGAGTGCGCGGGTCCACGGAGGCAATCAGCCCCAGCATTTT. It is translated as CAWSARVHGGNQPQHF.

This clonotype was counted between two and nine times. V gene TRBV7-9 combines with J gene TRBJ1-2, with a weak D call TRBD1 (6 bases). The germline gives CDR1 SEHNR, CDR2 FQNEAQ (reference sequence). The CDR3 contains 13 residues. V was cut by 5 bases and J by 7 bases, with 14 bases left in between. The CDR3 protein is CASSQDSTAGYTF. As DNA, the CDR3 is TGTGCCAGCAGCCAGGACAGTACGGCTGGCTACACCTTC.

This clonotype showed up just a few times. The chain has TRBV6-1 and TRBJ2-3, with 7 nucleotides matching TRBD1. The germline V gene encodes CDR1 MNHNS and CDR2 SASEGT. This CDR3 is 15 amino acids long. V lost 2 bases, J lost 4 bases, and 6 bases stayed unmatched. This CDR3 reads CASSESWTGADTQYF. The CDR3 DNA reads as TGTGCCAGCAGTGAATCCTGGACAGGCGCAGATACGCAGTATTTT.

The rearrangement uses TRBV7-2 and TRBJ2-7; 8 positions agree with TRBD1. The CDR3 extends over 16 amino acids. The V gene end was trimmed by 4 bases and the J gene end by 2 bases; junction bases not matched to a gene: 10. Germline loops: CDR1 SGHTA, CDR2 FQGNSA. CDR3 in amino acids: CASSYTGTGGPYEQYF. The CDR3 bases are TGTGCCAGCAGCTATACCGGGACAGGAGGCCCCTACGAGCAGTACTTC. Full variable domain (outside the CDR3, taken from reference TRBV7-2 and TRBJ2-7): GAGVSQSPSNKVTEKGKDVELRCDPISGHTALYWYRQSLGQGLEFLIYFQGNSAPDKSGLPSDRFSAERTGGSVSTLTIQRTQQEDSAVYLCASSYTGTGGPYEQYFGPGTRLTVT.

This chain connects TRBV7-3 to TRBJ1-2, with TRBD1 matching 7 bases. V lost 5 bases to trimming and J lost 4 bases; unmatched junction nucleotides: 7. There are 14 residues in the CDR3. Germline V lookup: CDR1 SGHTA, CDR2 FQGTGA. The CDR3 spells CASSRPGTAYGYTF. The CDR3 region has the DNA TGTGCCAGCAGCCGCCCCGGGACAGCCTATGGCTACACCTTC.

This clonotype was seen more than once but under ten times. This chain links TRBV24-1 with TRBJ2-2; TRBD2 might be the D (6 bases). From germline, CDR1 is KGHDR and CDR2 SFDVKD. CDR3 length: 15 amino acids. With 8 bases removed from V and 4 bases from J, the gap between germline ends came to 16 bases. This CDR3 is CATTGGALGTGELFF. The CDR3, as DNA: TGTGCCACCACCGGAGGGGCTCTGGGCACCGGGGAGCTGTTTTTT.

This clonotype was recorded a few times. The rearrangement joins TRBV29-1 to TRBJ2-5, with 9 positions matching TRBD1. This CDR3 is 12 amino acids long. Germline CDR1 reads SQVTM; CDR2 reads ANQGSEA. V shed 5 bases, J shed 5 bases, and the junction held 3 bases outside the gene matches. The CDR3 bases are TGCAGCGTTTCCGACAGGGGGGAGACCCAGTACTTC. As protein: CSVSDRGETQYF.

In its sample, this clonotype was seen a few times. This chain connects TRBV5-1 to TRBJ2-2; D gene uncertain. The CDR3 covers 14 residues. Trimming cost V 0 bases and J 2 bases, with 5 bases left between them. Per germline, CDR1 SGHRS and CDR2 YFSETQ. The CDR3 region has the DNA TGCGCCAGCAGCTTGGACGGCAACACCGGGGAGCTGTTTTTT. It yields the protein CASSLDGNTGELFF.

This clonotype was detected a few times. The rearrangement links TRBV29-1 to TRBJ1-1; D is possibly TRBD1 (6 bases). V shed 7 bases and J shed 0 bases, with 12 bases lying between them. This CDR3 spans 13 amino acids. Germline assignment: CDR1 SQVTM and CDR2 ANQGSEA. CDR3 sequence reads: CSAGQNLNTEAFF. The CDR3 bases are TGCAGCGCGGGACAAAATTTGAACACTGAAGCTTTCTTT.

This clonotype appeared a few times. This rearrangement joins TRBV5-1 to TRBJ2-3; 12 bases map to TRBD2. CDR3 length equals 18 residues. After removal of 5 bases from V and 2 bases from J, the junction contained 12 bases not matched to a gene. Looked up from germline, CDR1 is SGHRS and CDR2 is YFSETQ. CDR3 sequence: CASRPSIGLAGLTDTQYF. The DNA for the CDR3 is TGCGCCAGCAGGCCCAGTATCGGACTAGCGGGGCTCACAGATACGCAGTATTTT.

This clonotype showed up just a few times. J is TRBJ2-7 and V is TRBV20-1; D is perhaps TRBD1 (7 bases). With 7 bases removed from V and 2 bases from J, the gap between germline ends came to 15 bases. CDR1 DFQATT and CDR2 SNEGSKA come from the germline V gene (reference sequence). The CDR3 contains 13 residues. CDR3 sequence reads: CSVGGGVAYEQYF. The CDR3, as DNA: TGCAGTGTAGGGGGCGGGGTCGCCTACGAGCAGTACTTC.

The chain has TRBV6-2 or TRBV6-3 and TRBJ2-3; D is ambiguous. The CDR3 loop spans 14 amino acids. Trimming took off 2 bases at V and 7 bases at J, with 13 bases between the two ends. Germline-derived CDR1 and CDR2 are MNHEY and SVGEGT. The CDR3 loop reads CASSYDPTRNTQYF. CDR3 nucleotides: TGTGCCAGCAGTTACGATCCCACGAGGAATACGCAGTATTTT.

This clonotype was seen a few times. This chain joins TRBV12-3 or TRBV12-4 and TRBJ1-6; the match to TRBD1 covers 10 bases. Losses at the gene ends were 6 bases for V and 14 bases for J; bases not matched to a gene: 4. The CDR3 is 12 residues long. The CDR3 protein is CASSRDRGALHF. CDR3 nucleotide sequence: TGTGCCAGCAGCCGGGACAGGGGTGCCCTCCACTTT.

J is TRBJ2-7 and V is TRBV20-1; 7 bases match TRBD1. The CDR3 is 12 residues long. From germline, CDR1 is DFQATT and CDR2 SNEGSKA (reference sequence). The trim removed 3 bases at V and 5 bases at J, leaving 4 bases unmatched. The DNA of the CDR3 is TGCAGTGCTAGCAGACAGGGAGACGAGCAGTACTTC. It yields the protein CSASRQGDEQYF.

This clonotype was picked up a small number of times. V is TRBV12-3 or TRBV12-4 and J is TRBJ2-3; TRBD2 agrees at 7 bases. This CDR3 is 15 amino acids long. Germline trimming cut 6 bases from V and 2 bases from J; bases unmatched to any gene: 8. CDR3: CASSLLAAHTDTQYF. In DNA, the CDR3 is TGTGCCAGCAGCCTTCTAGCGGCCCACACAGATACGCAGTATTTT.

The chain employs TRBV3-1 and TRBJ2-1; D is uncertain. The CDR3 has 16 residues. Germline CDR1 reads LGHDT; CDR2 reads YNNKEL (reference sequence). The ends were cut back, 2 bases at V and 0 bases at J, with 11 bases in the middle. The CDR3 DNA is TGTGCCAGCAGCCAACCCGCTTCGAGCTCCTACAATGAGCAGTTCTTC. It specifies CASSQPASSSYNEQFF.

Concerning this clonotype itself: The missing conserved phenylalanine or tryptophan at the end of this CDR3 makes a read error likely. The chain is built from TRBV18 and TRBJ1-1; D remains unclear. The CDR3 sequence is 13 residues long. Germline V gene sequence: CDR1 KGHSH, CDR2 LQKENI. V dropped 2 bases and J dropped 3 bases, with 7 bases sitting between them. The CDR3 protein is CASSPRSDTEAFL. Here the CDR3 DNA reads TGTGCCAGCTCACCAAGATCGGACACTGAAGCTTTCCTT.

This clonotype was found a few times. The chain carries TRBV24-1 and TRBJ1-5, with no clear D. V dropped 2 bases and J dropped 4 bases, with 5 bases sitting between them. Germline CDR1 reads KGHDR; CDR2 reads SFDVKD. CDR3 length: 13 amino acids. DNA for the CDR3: TGTGCCACCAGTGATTATGCGAATCAGCCCCAGCATTTT. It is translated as CATSDYANQPQHF.

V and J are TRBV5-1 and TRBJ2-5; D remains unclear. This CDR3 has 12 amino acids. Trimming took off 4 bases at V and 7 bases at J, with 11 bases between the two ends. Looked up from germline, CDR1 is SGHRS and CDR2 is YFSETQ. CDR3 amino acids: CASSPEPGTQYF. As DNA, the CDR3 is TGCGCCAGCAGCCCCGAACCGGGGACCCAGTACTTC.

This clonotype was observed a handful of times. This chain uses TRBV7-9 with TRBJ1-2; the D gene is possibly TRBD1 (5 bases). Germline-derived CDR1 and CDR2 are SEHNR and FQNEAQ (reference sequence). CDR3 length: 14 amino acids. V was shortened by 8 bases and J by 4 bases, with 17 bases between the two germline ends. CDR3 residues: CASGGSGSSYGYTF. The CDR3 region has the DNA TGTGCCAGCGGGGGGAGCGGCAGCTCCTATGGCTACACCTTC.

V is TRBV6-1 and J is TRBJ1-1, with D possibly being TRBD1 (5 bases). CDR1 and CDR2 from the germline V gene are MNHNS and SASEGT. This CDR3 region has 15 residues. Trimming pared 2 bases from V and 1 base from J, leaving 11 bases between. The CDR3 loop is CASSEILGTNTEAFF. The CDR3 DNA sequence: TGTGCCAGCAGTGAAATCCTCGGGACGAACACTGAAGCTTTCTTT.

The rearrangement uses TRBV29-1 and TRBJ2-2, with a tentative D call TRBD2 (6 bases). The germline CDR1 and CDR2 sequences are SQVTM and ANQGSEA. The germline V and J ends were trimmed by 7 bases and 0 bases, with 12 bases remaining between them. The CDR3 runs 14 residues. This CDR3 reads CSAKRASNTGELFF. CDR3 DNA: TGCAGCGCGAAGCGGGCCTCGAACACCGGGGAGCTGTTTTTT.

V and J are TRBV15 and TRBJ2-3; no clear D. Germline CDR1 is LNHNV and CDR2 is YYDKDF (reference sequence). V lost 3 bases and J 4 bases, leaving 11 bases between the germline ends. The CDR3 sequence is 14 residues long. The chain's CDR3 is CATSSVYGADTQYF. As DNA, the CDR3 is TGTGCCACCAGCAGCGTATATGGTGCAGATACGCAGTATTTT.

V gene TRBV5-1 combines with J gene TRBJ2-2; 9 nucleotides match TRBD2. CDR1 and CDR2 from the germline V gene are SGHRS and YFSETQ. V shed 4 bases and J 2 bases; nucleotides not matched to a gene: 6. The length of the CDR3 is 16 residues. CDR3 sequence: CASSRGGGFNTGELFF. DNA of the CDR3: TGCGCCAGCAGCCGCGGGGGGGGATTCAACACCGGGGAGCTGTTTTTT.

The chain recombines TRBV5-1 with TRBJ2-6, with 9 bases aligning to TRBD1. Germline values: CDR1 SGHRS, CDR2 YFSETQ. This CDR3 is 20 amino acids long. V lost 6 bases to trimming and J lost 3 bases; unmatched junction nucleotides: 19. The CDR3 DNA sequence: TGCGCCAGCACCGATATGAAGGGGACAGGGTTTTCTGTTGGGGCCAACGTCCTGACTTTC. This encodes CASTDMKGTGFSVGANVLTF.

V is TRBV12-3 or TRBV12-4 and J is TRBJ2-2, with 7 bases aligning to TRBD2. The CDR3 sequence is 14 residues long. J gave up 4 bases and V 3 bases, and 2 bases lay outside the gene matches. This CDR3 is CASSLGTTTGELFF. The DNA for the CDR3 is TGTGCCAGCAGTTTGGGGACTACCACCGGGGAGCTGTTTTTT.